The clone carrying this T cell receptor beta chain occurred a few times. The target antigen is unknown. The data were obtained in a study of beta chain features in type 1 diabetes. For the study at large: Regarding age, gender and cell yields, patients proved similar to healthy donors.

Germline assignment: CDR1 GTSNPN and CDR2 SVGIG (reference sequence). V lost 2 bases and J lost 0, with 14 bases in between. The CDR3 has 16 amino acids. Expressed TCRB transcripts were sequenced because the entire RNA isolate underwent reverse transcription. Sequenced by immunoSEQ multiplex PCR; TCRdb stores in-frame clones only, minus some. The sample lists 140,000 to 150,000 clones, about 13% occurring once. Findings and limits, study-wide: Moderate but significant shortening of TCRB CDR3s was recorded in all four CD4+ subsets from Type 1 diabetes patients.

The rearrangement links TRBV30 to TRBJ1-5, with D perhaps matching TRBD1 (6 bases). The TCR sequence derives from a man between 18 and 35 years old with type 1 diabetes. The sample was central memory CD4+ T cells from blood. CDR3 in DNA: TGTGCCTGGAGTCCCGGGTGGACAGATAGCAATCAGCCCCAGCATTTT. Translation: CAWSPGWTDSNQPQHF.